These 28 T cell receptor beta chains were all obtained from the same sample, sequenced in a study of PD-1 blockade in classical Hodgkin lymphoma. TCRdb's copy holds only in-frame clones and misses some; the assay was immunoSEQ multiplex PCR. The table records 20,000 to 25,000 clones, around 80% of them present only once. There was relapse after autologous stem cell transplantation in every patient, and there was variation in brentuximab vedotin exposure. Here the sequenced sample was peripheral blood mononuclear cells (PBMCs), taken before the second cycle of nivolumab. Receptors originate from a human donor with classical Hodgkin lymphoma.

This rearrangement joins TRBV6-1 to TRBJ1-5; TRBD1 aligns across 7 bases. Germline trimming cut 5 bases from V and 7 bases from J; bases unmatched to any gene: 8. The CDR3 runs to 14 residues. CDR1 and CDR2 (germline): MNHNS, SASEGT. The CDR3 sequence: CASSQDRQFQPQHF. As DNA, the CDR3 is TGTGCCAGCAGTCAGGACAGGCAATTCCAGCCCCAGCATTTT.

The gene calls are TRBV4-3 and TRBJ1-1; D not certain. Germline CDR1 LGHNA, CDR2 YSLEER. With 5 bases removed from V and 0 bases from J, the gap between germline ends came to 7 bases. The CDR3 contains 13 residues. The CDR3 region is CASSKVMNTEAFF. The CDR3, as DNA: TGCGCCAGCAGCAAGGTCATGAACACTGAAGCTTTCTTT.

This chain links TRBV6-1 with TRBJ2-2; TRBD1 matches at 11 bases. Germline V lookup: CDR1 MNHNS, CDR2 SASEGT. The CDR3 totals 15 residues. V shed 7 bases and J 4 bases; nucleotides not matched to a gene: 5. The CDR3 region is CASKGQGASTGELFF. DNA for the CDR3: TGTGCCAGCAAAGGACAGGGGGCGTCCACCGGGGAGCTGTTTTTT.

This clone was detected once. The gene calls are TRBV2 and TRBJ2-6, with D unresolved. Germline values: CDR1 SNHLY, CDR2 FYNNEI. Trimming pared 8 bases from V and 1 base from J, leaving 15 bases between. The CDR3 spans 16 residues. CDR3 sequence (DNA): TGTGCCAGCCCTCCCGAAGTCTGGTCTGGGGCCAACGTCCTGACTTTC. Translation: CASPPEVWSGANVLTF.

V usage is TRBV4-1 and J usage is TRBJ2-3; TRBD2 agrees at 7 bases. Trimming at V came to 3 bases and at J to 0 bases, leaving 15 bases not matched to a gene. In germline, CDR1 is MGHRA, CDR2 YSYEKL. CDR3 length: 19 residues. CDR3 nucleotides: TGCGCCAGCAGCCATCCTGTTATCGTGGGCGGGGGTAGCACAGATACGCAGTATTTT. As protein: CASSHPVIVGGGSTDTQYF.

The rearrangement uses TRBV15 and TRBJ2-2; TRBD1 might be the D (5 bases). Trimming stripped 0 bases from V and 4 bases from J, with 12 bases between. The CDR3 totals 16 residues. The germline V gene has CDR1 LNHNV and CDR2 YYDKDF (reference sequence). This CDR3 reads CATSRDRRGFTGELFF. Written as DNA, the CDR3 is TGTGCCACCAGCAGAGATCGAAGGGGTTTCACCGGGGAGCTGTTTTTT.

The V call is TRBV10-2, the J call TRBJ1-6, with TRBD1 matching over 8 bases. Germline loops: CDR1 WSHSY, CDR2 SAAADI. The V gene end was trimmed by 2 bases and the J gene end by 9 bases; junction bases not matched to a gene: 6. There are 15 residues in the CDR3. In DNA form, the CDR3 reads TGCGCCAGCAGTGAGCCGACAGGGGTTGGTTCACCCCTCCACTTT. Amino acids: CASSEPTGVGSPLHF.

This clone has just a few counts. The rearrangement links TRBV6-4 to TRBJ2-1, with 13 bases matching TRBD2. The V gene's germline CDR1 is MRHNA and CDR2 SNTAGT. J was trimmed by 8 bases and V by 3 bases; bases with no gene match: 1. The CDR3 consists of 14 residues. The CDR3 nucleotides read TGTGCCAGCAGTGAGGGGACTAGCGGGGATGAGCAGTTCTTC. It translates to CASSEGTSGDEQFF.

This clone was counted only a few times. The CDR3 DNA reads TGTGCCAGCAGTGAATTGGGTACCCGTTCAGGGGCCGGGGAGCTGTTTTTT. Translation: CASSELGTRSGAGELFF. This chain joins TRBV25-1 and TRBJ2-2; D possibly corresponds to TRBD1 (6 bases). Germline V gene data show CDR1 as MGHDK and CDR2 as SYGVNS. The CDR3 length is 17 residues. Trimming removed 1 base at V and 6 bases at J, with 18 bases between.

The chain carries TRBV10-1 and TRBJ1-1; D gene ambiguous. The CDR3 sequence is 13 residues long. The germline V gene encodes CDR1 WNHNN and CDR2 SYGVQD (reference sequence). Trimming removed 2 bases at V and 11 bases at J, with 15 bases between. The CDR3 reads CASSEALYLPAFF. The CDR3 DNA follows: TGCGCCAGCAGTGAGGCTCTCTACCTACCCGCTTTCTTT.

This clone has a single count. This chain joins TRBV11-2 and TRBJ1-4, with D possibly being TRBD1 (5 bases). This CDR3 contains 14 residues. The V end lost 1 base, the J end lost 5 bases, and 8 bases lay between the germline ends. The germline CDR1 and CDR2 sequences are SGHAT and FQNNGV. Written as DNA, the CDR3 is TGTGCCAGCAGCTTAGGAGGGACGAATGAAAAACTGTTTTTT. Its translation: CASSLGGTNEKLFF.

V gene TRBV5-4 combines with J gene TRBJ2-3, with 9 bases that match TRBD2. The CDR3 sequence is 16 residues long. Germline V gene lookup returns CDR1 SGHNT and CDR2 YYREEE (reference sequence). The V segment lost 4 bases and the J segment 1 base; nucleotides outside the gene matches: 7. The CDR3 DNA is TGTGCCAGCAGCCAAGAGGGACTAGCTGGCACAGATACGCAGTATTTT. Encoded protein: CASSQEGLAGTDTQYF.

This clone was detected a few times. This sequence joins TRBV9 and TRBJ2-5, with TRBD2 matching over 8 bases. Germline trimming cut 4 bases from V and 2 bases from J; bases unmatched to any gene: 4. Germline V gives CDR1 SGDLS, CDR2 YYNGEE. This CDR3 contains 14 residues. CDR3 DNA sequence: TGTGCCAGCAGCCCGAGACTAGCGCAAGAGACCCAGTACTTC. Encoded protein: CASSPRLAQETQYF.

This rearrangement joins TRBV4-1 to TRBJ2-3; unclear D gene. This CDR3 region has 15 residues. Germline CDR1 reads MGHRA; CDR2 reads YSYEKL. V lost 3 bases and J 2 bases, leaving 12 bases between the germline ends. The CDR3 sequence is CASSHSRLFTDTQYF. CDR3 bases: TGCGCCAGCAGCCATTCCCGACTCTTCACAGATACGCAGTATTTT.

This chain links TRBV28 with TRBJ2-5; TRBD2 agrees at 10 bases. The CDR3 spans 15 residues. Germline V CDR1 and CDR2: MDHEN, SYDVKM. V was pared by 6 bases and J by 1 base, with 5 bases of the junction left unmatched. CDR3 DNA sequence: TGTGCCAGCAGGGATCTAGCGGGGGCCCAAGAGACCCAGTACTTC. Amino acids: CASRDLAGAQETQYF. The full variable domain, with the rest looked up from reference TRBV28 and TRBJ2-5, is DVKVTQSSRYLVKRTGEKVFLECVQDMDHENMFWYRQDPGLGLRLIYFSYDVKMKEKGDIPEGYSVSREKKERFSLILESASTNQTSMYLCASRDLAGAQETQYFGPGTRLLVL.

V is TRBV25-1 and J is TRBJ2-3, with 9 bases identical to TRBD2. V lost 5 bases, J lost 5 bases, and 8 bases stayed unmatched. The CDR3 sequence is 15 residues long. From germline, CDR1 is MGHDK and CDR2 SYGVNS. The CDR3 DNA is TGTGCCAGCAGTACCCGATCGACTAGCGGAGATACGCAGTATTTT. Protein product: CASSTRSTSGDTQYF.

V gene TRBV27 combines with J gene TRBJ1-1; weak D call: TRBD1 (5 bases). Germline CDR1 MNHEY, CDR2 SMNVEV (reference sequence). The ends were cut back, 2 bases at V and 5 bases at J, with 9 bases in the middle. The CDR3 contains 13 residues. The CDR3 coding sequence is TGTGCCAGCAGTTTACAGGGCGGGACTGAAGCTTTCTTT. This sequence encodes CASSLQGGTEAFF.

The rearrangement joins TRBV5-1 to TRBJ1-1; a possible D gene is TRBD1 (6 bases). V lost 4 bases to trimming and J lost 2 bases, with 12 bases between them. Germline values: CDR1 SGHRS, CDR2 YFSETQ. CDR3 length: 14 amino acids. The chain's CDR3 is CASSSTGINTEAFF. CDR3 nucleotide sequence: TGCGCCAGCAGCAGTACAGGGATCAACACTGAAGCTTTCTTT.

The chain couples TRBV11-3 to TRBJ2-5; no clear D gene. The CDR3 consists of 13 residues. From germline, CDR1 is SGHNT and CDR2 YENEEA. Trimming took off 5 bases at V and 1 base at J, with 8 bases between the two ends. This CDR3 is CASSAGPQETQYF. Written as DNA, the CDR3 is TGTGCCAGCAGCGCCGGACCCCAAGAGACCCAGTACTTC.

The chain links TRBV9 to TRBJ2-5; 9 bases are shared with TRBD2. Germline CDR1 reads SGDLS; CDR2 reads YYNGEE. After removal of 2 bases from V and 4 bases from J, the junction contained 3 bases not matched to a gene. The CDR3 loop spans 14 amino acids. CDR3 sequence: CASSVQLAGETQYF. CDR3 in DNA: TGTGCCAGCAGCGTCCAACTAGCGGGAGAGACCCAGTACTTC.

The rearrangement links TRBV19 to TRBJ2-2; weak D call: TRBD1 (7 bases). Germline values: CDR1 LNHDA, CDR2 SQIVND (reference sequence). Between the trimmed V and J ends, which lost 1 base and 0 bases, there was a span of 15 bases. The CDR3 loop spans 18 amino acids. For the CDR3, the DNA is TGTGCCAGTAGTATAGGCAGGGGGGCCGACCCGAACACCGGGGAGCTGTTTTTT. Translation gives CASSIGRGADPNTGELFF.

The chain joins TRBV5-6 to TRBJ2-6, with no clear D. Germline CDR1 SGHDT, CDR2 YYEEEE. Between the trimmed V and J ends, which lost 1 base and 2 bases, there was a span of 7 bases. The CDR3 has 15 amino acids. CDR3 region: CASSLPRTGANVLTF. In nucleotides, the CDR3 is TGTGCCAGCAGCTTGCCCAGAACTGGGGCCAACGTCCTGACTTTC.

The V gene is TRBV9, the J gene TRBJ1-2; 10 bases agree with TRBD1. The CDR3 has 17 residues. Germline V gene lookup returns CDR1 SGDLS and CDR2 YYNGEE. V shed 0 bases and J 3 bases; nucleotides not matched to a gene: 8. CDR3 residues: CASSVEDRGRSDYGYTF. The CDR3 DNA follows: TGTGCCAGCAGCGTAGAAGACAGGGGGCGTTCGGACTATGGCTACACCTTC. The whole variable domain, remainder taken from reference TRBV9 and TRBJ1-2, is DSGVTQTPKHLITATGQRVTLRCSPRSGDLSVYWYQQSLDQGLQFLIQYYNGEERAKGNILERFSAQQFPDLHSELNLSSLELGDSALYFCASSVEDRGRSDYGYTFGSGTRLTVV.

This chain uses TRBV4-1 with TRBJ2-3, with TRBD2 matching 7 bases. The CDR3 is 18 amino acids. Unmatched junction bases numbered 13, after V lost 2 bases and J lost 2 bases. Germline V gene data show CDR1 as MGHRA and CDR2 as YSYEKL. Here the CDR3 DNA reads TGCGCCAGCAGCCAAACGGGGCAGGCTAGCGGTTTCACAGATACGCAGTATTTT. Its translation: CASSQTGQASGFTDTQYF.

This chain connects TRBV6-5 to TRBJ2-7; TRBD1 agrees at 7 bases. The ends lost 6 bases at V and 5 bases at J; junction bases unmatched: 4. This CDR3 has 12 residues. Germline values: CDR1 MNHEY, CDR2 SVGAGI. Here the CDR3 DNA reads TGTGCCAGCAGGAGACAGGGAGACGAGCAGTACGTC. Its translation: CASRRQGDEQYV.

The chain couples TRBV20-1 to TRBJ2-5, with a weak D call TRBD2 (6 bases). The ends were cut back, 6 bases at V and 5 bases at J, with 10 bases in the middle. CDR1 and CDR2 from the germline V gene are DFQATT and SNEGSKA (reference sequence). CDR3 length equals 11 residues. The DNA of the CDR3 is TGCAGTGCCCAGAGCGGGGAGACCCAGTACTTC. Amino acids: CSAQSGETQYF.

The CDR3 protein is CASSPTSVLGGHTQYF. CDR3 bases: TGTGCCAGCAGTCCCACTAGCGTCCTGGGGGGGCATACGCAGTATTTT. V gene TRBV27 combines with J gene TRBJ2-3, with D possibly TRBD2 on 7 matching bases. V was shortened by 5 bases and J by 7 bases, with 22 bases between the two germline ends. This CDR3 spans 16 amino acids. Germline-derived CDR1 and CDR2 are MNHEY and SMNVEV (reference sequence).

This chain links TRBV5-1 with TRBJ2-4; D is tentatively TRBD1 or TRBD2 (5 bases each). The V gene's germline CDR1 is SGHRS and CDR2 YFSETQ. Trimming took 4 bases from V and 7 from J, leaving 12 bases between them. This CDR3 spans 13 amino acids. The CDR3 nucleotides read TGCGCCAGCAGCCCGGGGACCTCCAACATTCAGTACTTC. It codes for CASSPGTSNIQYF.